This T cell receptor (beta chain) was observed in a study of PD-L1 blockade in urothelial cancer. Turning to this clone: Antigen unknown.

General study results and limits: Greater 3-week expansion of tumor-associated blood clones was recorded for durable-benefit patients.

Time point noted: pretreatment peripheral blood. Pretreatment and on-treatment samples were taken, numbering 1 to 8 per patient. This CDR3 spans 17 amino acids. The junction had 3 bases not matched to a gene; V was cut back by 3 bases and J by 1 base. Germline V gene sequence: CDR1 LNHDA, CDR2 SQIVND (reference sequence). TCRdb's table, derived via immunoSEQ multiplex PCR, lists solely in-frame clones and lacks some. The sample shows under 80,000 clones, around 81% of them seen only once. The sequence derives from a man between 65 and 80 years old with urothelial cancer. The specimen comprised PBMCs, sampled around atezolizumab (anti-PD-L1) treatment. The chain carries TRBV19 and TRBJ2-2, with 12 bases aligning to TRBD2. This CDR3 is CASSMLGLAGNTGELFF. The CDR3 DNA reads TGTGCCAGTAGTATGCTGGGACTAGCGGGGAACACCGGGGAGCTGTTTTTT.